Sequencing of this TCR beta chain was carried out in a study of human T cells and chemical hapten exposure. TCRdb re-called the RACE reads through MiXCR, storing one row per CDR3 protein. The top ten clones hold around 1.7% of a sample with 150,000 to 200,000 distinct CDR3 sequences, about 14% of them seen once. Trimming cost V 5 bases and J 3 bases, with 10 bases left between them. CDR1 is SQVTM, CDR2 ANQGSEA, per germline. This CDR3 comprises 12 residues. This clonotype has at least ten counts. Indicated time point: patch test 1, 2 weeks after DPC sensitization. Treatment denoted: therapeutic diphenylcyclopropenone sensitization with weekly scalp DPC. The study enrolled 18 to 70-year-old alopecia patients suitable for DPC.

This rearrangement joins TRBV29-1 to TRBJ1-1; a possible D gene is TRBD1 (5 bases). The receptor was derived from a woman between 25 and 40 years old with alopecia areata. Some clones in this sample may be carry-over from other donors' samples. The sample here was whole blood, taken in connection with sensitization to the hapten diphenylcyclopropenone (DPC). This chain's CDR3 is CSVHDSHTEAFF. The CDR3 nucleotides read TGCAGCGTTCACGACAGTCACACTGAAGCTTTCTTT.